The 29 T cell receptor beta chains below were found in one sample sequenced in a study of HIV-infected children after antiretroviral therapy interruption. RNA-based 3' RACE libraries used unique molecular identifiers. TCRdb re-analysed the 3' RACE reads in MiXCR, keeping a single row per CDR3 protein. The table lists about 40,000 distinct CDR3 sequences, about 6% of them singletons. Stated treatment: PENTA 11 planned treatment interruption arm or continuous ART arm. The sample was CD45RA+ CD4+ T cells from PBMCs, pooled from several time points, taken from a donor given antiretroviral therapy, either interrupted or continuous. Subset in this sample: naive CD4+ CD45RA+ CD45RO- T cells. Receptors were obtained from a pool of human donors with HIV.

This clonotype was counted ten times or more. The V call is TRBV12-3 or TRBV12-4, the J call TRBJ2-7; D possibly corresponds to TRBD1 (5 bases). This CDR3 contains 16 residues. The ends were cut back, 2 bases at V and 5 bases at J, with 19 bases in the middle. CDR3 nucleotide sequence: TGTGCCAGCAGTTTACTTTTTGGGGCCTCCGGAAACGAGCAGTACTTC. Translating it yields CASSLLFGASGNEQYF.

The V gene is TRBV23-1, the J gene TRBJ1-2; 8 nucleotides align to TRBD1. TRBV23-1 is marked as an open reading frame, function uncertain. J gave up 6 bases and V 1 base, and 10 bases lay outside the gene matches. The CDR3 has 16 residues. CDR3 nucleotide sequence: TGCGCCAGCAGTCAATGGGACAGGTCTCGCTTTCATGGCTACACCTTC. Protein sequence: CASSQWDRSRFHGYTF.

This clonotype was picked up many times. V and J are TRBV6-2 or TRBV6-3 and TRBJ2-1; TRBD1 might be the D (6 bases). Trimming stripped 2 bases from V and 11 bases from J, with 16 bases between. The CDR3 covers 14 residues. Germline-derived CDR1 and CDR2 are MNHEY and SVGEGT. The CDR3 loop reads CASSYTYRDKKQFF. The CDR3 DNA reads TGTGCCAGCAGTTACACCTACCGGGACAAAAAGCAGTTCTTC.

The J gene is TRBJ2-2, the V gene TRBV5-1; D is possibly TRBD1 or TRBD2 (5 bases each). Looked up from germline, CDR1 is SGHRS and CDR2 is YFSETQ. The CDR3 extends over 14 amino acids. V was trimmed by 4 bases and J by 8 bases, leaving 15 bases between them. CDR3 in DNA: TGCGCCAGCAGCCCAAGGGACCTGCTGGGGGAGCTGTTTTTT. Translated, it gives CASSPRDLLGELFF.

This clonotype appeared many times. The rearrangement joins TRBV12-3 or TRBV12-4 to TRBJ2-7; D perhaps matches TRBD1 (5 bases). CDR3 length equals 15 residues. Trimming stripped 4 bases from V and 4 bases from J, with 17 bases between. The CDR3 here is CASSSWTRTTYEQYF. DNA for the CDR3: TGTGCCAGCAGTTCTTGGACACGAACGACATACGAGCAGTACTTC.

This clonotype was detected many times. The rearrangement uses TRBV29-1 and TRBJ2-7; 8 bases map to TRBD1. Germline V CDR1 and CDR2: SQVTM, ANQGSEA. Losses at the gene ends were 0 bases for V and 3 bases for J; bases not matched to a gene: 7. The CDR3 runs to 15 residues. The CDR3 region is CSVEDTGTGHYEQYF. DNA for the CDR3: TGCAGCGTTGAAGACACCGGGACAGGACACTACGAGCAGTACTTC.

This clonotype was recorded many times. The gene calls are TRBV5-4 and TRBJ2-7, with D hard to call. The CDR3 is made up of 14 amino acids. Germline CDR1 SGHNT, CDR2 YYREEE (reference sequence). V was trimmed by 4 bases and J by 0 bases, leaving 11 bases between them. The CDR3 nucleotides are TGTGCCAGCAGCAATGACCGCAGCTCCTACGAGCAGTACTTC. As protein: CASSNDRSSYEQYF.

This clonotype has ten or more counts. The chain links TRBV14 to TRBJ2-7; D possibly uses TRBD1 or TRBD2 (5 bases each). CDR1 is SGHDN and CDR2 is FVKESK in the germline V gene. There are 14 residues in the CDR3. The V end was cut by 4 bases, the J end by 7 bases, with 17 bases between. CDR3 DNA sequence: TGTGCCAGCAGCCCGAATCTGGGACCGGGGGAGCAGTACTTC. Translation gives CASSPNLGPGEQYF.

In this sample, this clonotype turned up many times. The CDR3 DNA reads TGTGCCAGCAGTCACGATGCCCGGGACAGGGATTTTCAGCCCCAGCATTTT. This encodes CASSHDARDRDFQPQHF. V usage is TRBV6-2 or TRBV6-3 and J usage is TRBJ1-5, with 9 bases matching TRBD1. Germline V gives CDR1 MNHEY, CDR2 SVGEGT. The CDR3 extends over 17 amino acids. The V and J ends lost 5 bases and 6 bases, in that order; junction bases with no gene match: 14.

This clonotype has only a few counts. The chain links TRBV12-3 or TRBV12-4 to TRBJ2-5; 7 bases fit TRBD1. CDR3 size: 15 residues. The V segment lost 6 bases and the J segment 2 bases; nucleotides outside the gene matches: 9. The DNA for the CDR3 is TGTGCCAGCAGATTGGGGACAGCACCTCAAGAGACCCAGTACTTC. Amino acid sequence: CASRLGTAPQETQYF.

This clonotype was recorded at least ten times. The chain couples TRBV10-3 to TRBJ1-1, with 9 bases matching TRBD1. CDR1 is ENHRY and CDR2 is SYGVKD in the germline V gene. After removal of 4 bases from V and 3 bases from J, the junction contained 3 bases not matched to a gene. This CDR3 is built from 14 residues. The CDR3 is CAISATGGHTEAFF. The CDR3 nucleotides are TGTGCCATCAGTGCAACAGGGGGCCACACTGAAGCTTTCTTT.

In its sample, this clonotype was seen many times. The V gene is TRBV20-1, the J gene TRBJ2-5; the D gene could be TRBD1 or TRBD2 (8 bases each). Per the germline V gene, CDR1 is DFQATT and CDR2 is SNEGSKA (reference sequence). CDR3 size: 15 residues. V lost 6 bases and J 5 bases, leaving 22 bases between the germline ends. The CDR3 DNA sequence: TGCAGTGCCTACAGGGGGGGGCGGGGGGACGAGACCCAGTACTTC. Translating gives CSAYRGGRGDETQYF.

The chain recombines TRBV24-1 with TRBJ2-1; a weak D match, TRBD2 (6 bases). The germline V gene encodes CDR1 KGHDR and CDR2 SFDVKD. The ends were cut back, 3 bases at V and 7 bases at J, with 12 bases in the middle. This CDR3 has 14 amino acids. In DNA form, the CDR3 reads TGTGCCACCAGTGATCCGGCGGGGCCAAATGAGCAGTTCTTC. Translated, it gives CATSDPAGPNEQFF.

This clonotype was recorded at least ten times. The chain combines TRBV25-1 with TRBJ2-2; possibly TRBD1 or TRBD2 for D (5 bases each). The length of the CDR3 is 18 residues. Trimming shortened V by 3 bases and J by 0 bases, and 17 bases separated the two germline ends. Germline V lookup: CDR1 MGHDK, CDR2 SYGVNS. The CDR3 spells CASSDISRGISNTGELFF. DNA for the CDR3: TGTGCCAGCAGTGATATCTCGAGGGGTATATCGAACACCGGGGAGCTGTTTTTT. Together with reference TRBV25-1 and TRBJ2-2, the CDR3 gives the full variable domain: EADIYQTPRYLVIGTGKKITLECSQTMGHDKMYWYQQDPGMELHLIHYSYGVNSTEKGDLSSESTVSRIRTEHFPLTLESARPSHTSQYLCASSDISRGISNTGELFFGEGSRLTVL.

There are many counts of this clonotype. The chain combines TRBV6-4 with TRBJ2-2, with 7 bases lining up with TRBD2. This CDR3 is 15 amino acids long. Germline trimming cut 6 bases from V and 2 bases from J; bases unmatched to any gene: 6. Per the germline V gene, CDR1 is MRHNA and CDR2 is SNTAGT. The CDR3 here is CASSPSGSNTGELFF. Here the CDR3 DNA reads TGTGCCAGCAGCCCTAGCGGCTCTAACACCGGGGAGCTGTTTTTT.

This clonotype ranks as medium-sized. This chain joins TRBV5-1 and TRBJ2-7; TRBD1 agrees at 8 bases. The CDR3 runs to 15 residues. From germline, CDR1 is SGHRS and CDR2 YFSETQ. V lost 5 bases, J lost 1 base, and 8 bases stayed unmatched. The CDR3 loop reads CASSHGTGLSYEQYF. The CDR3 DNA reads TGCGCCAGCAGTCATGGGACAGGCTTGTCCTACGAGCAGTACTTC.

The J gene is TRBJ2-7, the V gene TRBV7-9, with TRBD1 matching 7 bases. Germline V lookup: CDR1 SEHNR, CDR2 FQNEAQ (reference sequence). The V gene end was trimmed by 5 bases and the J gene end by 7 bases; junction bases not matched to a gene: 11. The CDR3 is 14 residues long. The CDR3 reads CASSPTGLGWEQYF. The CDR3 DNA is TGTGCCAGCAGCCCGACAGGGTTGGGCTGGGAGCAGTACTTC.

This clonotype was counted at least ten times. The chain carries TRBV28 and TRBJ2-7; unclear D gene. The V gene's germline CDR1 is MDHEN and CDR2 SYDVKM. This CDR3 is built from 11 residues. The germline V and J ends were trimmed by 6 bases and 4 bases, with 7 bases remaining between them. Here the CDR3 reads CASRSLYEQYF. CDR3 coding DNA: TGTGCCAGCAGAAGCTTATACGAGCAGTACTTC.

This clonotype turned up a few times. V usage is TRBV6-1 and J usage is TRBJ2-5; no reliable D call. The CDR3 runs 13 residues. Between the trimmed V and J ends, which lost 6 bases and 7 bases, there was a span of 15 bases. CDR1 and CDR2 (germline): MNHNS, SASEGT. The CDR3 is CASRPGGLWTQYF. In DNA, the CDR3 is TGTGCCAGCAGGCCGGGTGGGTTATGGACCCAGTACTTC.

Ten or more counts support this clonotype. The chain links TRBV18 to TRBJ1-1; perhaps TRBD1 as D (5 bases). CDR1 and CDR2 (germline): KGHSH, LQKENI. Trimming shortened V by 6 bases and J by 1 base, and 12 bases separated the two germline ends. The CDR3 has 14 residues. The DNA of the CDR3 is TGTGCCAGCTCGGCGCAGGGCTGGAACACTGAAGCTTTCTTT. Its translation: CASSAQGWNTEAFF. Filled out from reference TRBV18 and TRBJ1-1, the complete variable domain reads NAGVMQNPRHLVRRRGQEARLRCSPMKGHSHVYWYRQLPEEGLKFMVYLQKENIIDESGMPKERFSAEFPKEGPSILRIQQVVRGDSAAYFCASSAQGWNTEAFFGQGTRLTVV.

There are many counts of this clonotype. The V and J genes are TRBV7-2 and TRBJ1-1; D not resolved. CDR3 length: 17 residues. The V end was cut by 1 base, the J end by 2 bases, with 17 bases between. Germline V gives CDR1 SGHTA, CDR2 FQGNSA. In DNA, the CDR3 is TGTGCCAGCAGCTTAGGGTTCTCGGCCCGTCGAAACACTGAAGCTTTCTTT. As protein: CASSLGFSARRNTEAFF.

This clonotype was detected many times. The rearrangement links TRBV7-2 to TRBJ2-1; 10 bases are a match to TRBD2. This CDR3 comprises 15 residues. Per the germline V gene, CDR1 is SGHTA and CDR2 is FQGNSA. After removal of 5 bases from V and 9 bases from J, the junction contained 10 bases not matched to a gene. The CDR3 region is CASSQPTGLATEQFF. In DNA, the CDR3 is TGTGCCAGCAGCCAACCAACGGGACTAGCGACTGAGCAGTTCTTC.

This clonotype has ten or more counts. The gene calls are TRBV18 and TRBJ1-1, with D hard to call. The V gene's germline CDR1 is KGHSH and CDR2 LQKENI. The CDR3 consists of 14 residues. V lost 3 bases, J lost 5 bases, and 13 bases lay in between. The CDR3 spells CASSPGRERTEAFF. The CDR3 DNA reads TGTGCCAGCTCACCGGGAAGGGAGCGAACTGAAGCTTTCTTT.

This clonotype was seen repeatedly, ten times or more. The V gene is TRBV6-2 or TRBV6-3, the J gene TRBJ2-7; no clear D gene. Germline V gene sequence: CDR1 MNHEY, CDR2 SVGEGT. Trimming pared 8 bases from V and 2 bases from J, leaving 10 bases between. The CDR3 consists of 12 residues. The CDR3 here is CASAATAYEQYF. The CDR3 nucleotides are TGTGCCAGCGCCGCGACGGCCTACGAGCAGTACTTC.

This chain links TRBV7-2 with TRBJ2-7; D not resolved. V was shortened by 0 bases and J by 0 bases, with 12 bases between the two germline ends. The CDR3 is 16 residues long. CDR1 is SGHTA, CDR2 FQGNSA, per germline. The CDR3 here is CASSLAVSGNSYEQYF. The CDR3 DNA reads as TGTGCCAGCAGCTTAGCCGTCTCAGGCAACTCCTACGAGCAGTACTTC. Full variable domain (rest looked up from reference TRBV7-2 and TRBJ2-7): GAGVSQSPSNKVTEKGKDVELRCDPISGHTALYWYRQSLGQGLEFLIYFQGNSAPDKSGLPSDRFSAERTGGSVSTLTIQRTQQEDSAVYLCASSLAVSGNSYEQYFGPGTRLTVT.

This clonotype was observed at least ten times. The V and J genes are TRBV20-1 and TRBJ2-1, with TRBD2 matching over 7 bases. This CDR3 comprises 16 residues. Germline loops: CDR1 DFQATT, CDR2 SNEGSKA (reference sequence). V dropped 3 bases and J dropped 7; count of bases not matched to a gene: 15. As DNA, the CDR3 is TGCAGTGCTAGTATTTTGGCTAGCGGTATAAATAATGAGCAGTTCTTC. As protein: CSASILASGINNEQFF.

This clonotype was found a few times. The chain couples TRBV4-2 to TRBJ2-3; D is perhaps TRBD1 (5 bases). Germline CDR1 and CDR2: LGHNA and YNFKEQ. This CDR3 region has 15 residues. V lost 2 bases, J lost 14 bases, and 23 bases lay in between. DNA for the CDR3: TGTGCCAGCAGCCAATTGACAGCTAGTGCAGAAACACTGTATTTT. Protein sequence: CASSQLTASAETLYF.

This clonotype occurred many times. The chain uses TRBV29-1 and TRBJ1-1, with D possibly matching TRBD1 (6 bases). The germline V gene has CDR1 SQVTM and CDR2 ANQGSEA. Deletions cut 4 bases from V and 6 bases from J, with 21 bases between. This CDR3 comprises 15 residues. In DNA, the CDR3 is TGCAGCGTTGTAGTCCGGGGGCGGAAGGGACCTGAAGCTTTCTTT. Its protein is CSVVVRGRKGPEAFF.

This clonotype occurred many times. The chain recombines TRBV11-2 with TRBJ2-1; D may be TRBD1 (5 bases). The germline CDR1 and CDR2 sequences are SGHAT and FQNNGV. Trimming removed 1 base from V and 7 bases from J, with 14 bases in between. The CDR3 is made up of 15 amino acids. Here the CDR3 DNA reads TGTGCCAGCAGCTTAGGCACAGGTCTCCTTAATGAGCAGTTCTTC. Protein: CASSLGTGLLNEQFF.